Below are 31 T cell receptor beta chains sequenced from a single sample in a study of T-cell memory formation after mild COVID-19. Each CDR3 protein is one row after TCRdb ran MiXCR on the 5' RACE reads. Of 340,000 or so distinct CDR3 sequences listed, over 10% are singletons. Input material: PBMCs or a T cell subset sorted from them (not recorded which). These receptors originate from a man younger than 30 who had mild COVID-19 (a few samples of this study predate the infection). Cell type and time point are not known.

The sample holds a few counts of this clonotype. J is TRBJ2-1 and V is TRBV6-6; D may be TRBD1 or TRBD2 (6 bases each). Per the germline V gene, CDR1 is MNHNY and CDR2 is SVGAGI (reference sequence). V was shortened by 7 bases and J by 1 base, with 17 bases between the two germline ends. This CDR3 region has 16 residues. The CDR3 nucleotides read TGTGCCAGCATTCTACGCGGGACACTGTCCTACAATGAGCAGTTCTTC. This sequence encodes CASILRGTLSYNEQFF.

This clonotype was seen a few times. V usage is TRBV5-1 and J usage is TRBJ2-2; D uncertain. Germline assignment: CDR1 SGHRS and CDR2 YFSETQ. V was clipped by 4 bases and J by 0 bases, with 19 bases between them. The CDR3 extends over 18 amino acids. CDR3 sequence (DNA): TGCGCCAGCAGCATACGTCTGGGGATACTCGCGAACACCGGGGAGCTGTTTTTT. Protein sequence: CASSIRLGILANTGELFF.

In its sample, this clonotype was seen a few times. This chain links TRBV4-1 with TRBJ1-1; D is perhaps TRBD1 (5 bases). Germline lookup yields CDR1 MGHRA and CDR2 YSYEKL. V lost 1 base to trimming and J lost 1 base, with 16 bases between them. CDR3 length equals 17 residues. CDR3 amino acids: CASSQVRSRQKNTEAFF. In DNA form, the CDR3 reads TGCGCCAGCAGCCAAGTCCGATCAAGACAGAAGAACACTGAAGCTTTCTTT.

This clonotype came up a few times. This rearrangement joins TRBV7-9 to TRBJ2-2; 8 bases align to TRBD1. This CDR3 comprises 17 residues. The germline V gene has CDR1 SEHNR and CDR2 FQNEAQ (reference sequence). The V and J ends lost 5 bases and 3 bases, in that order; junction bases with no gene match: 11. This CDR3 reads CASSATEPGQDTGELFF. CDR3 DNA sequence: TGTGCCAGCAGCGCGACCGAACCGGGACAGGACACCGGGGAGCTGTTTTTT.

The CDR3 nucleotides read TGCAGTGCAGAGAGGCAGACCAATCAGCCCCAGCATTTT. It translates to CSAERQTNQPQHF. J is TRBJ1-5 and V is TRBV20-1; D gene uncertain. Trimming shortened V by 6 bases and J by 3 bases, and 12 bases separated the two germline ends. Per germline, CDR1 DFQATT and CDR2 SNEGSKA (reference sequence). This CDR3 is built from 13 residues.

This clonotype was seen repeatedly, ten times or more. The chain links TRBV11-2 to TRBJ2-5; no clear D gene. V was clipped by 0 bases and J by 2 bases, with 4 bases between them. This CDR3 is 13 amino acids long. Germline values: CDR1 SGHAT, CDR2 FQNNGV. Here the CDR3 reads CASSLDTQETQYF. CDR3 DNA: TGTGCCAGCAGCTTAGATACTCAAGAGACCCAGTACTTC.

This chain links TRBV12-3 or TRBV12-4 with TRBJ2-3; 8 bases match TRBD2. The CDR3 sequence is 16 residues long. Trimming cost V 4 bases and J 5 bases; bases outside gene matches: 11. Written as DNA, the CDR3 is TGTGCCAGCAGTTATTCGACGGGGGGGCCCCAAGATACGCAGTATTTT. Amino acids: CASSYSTGGPQDTQYF.

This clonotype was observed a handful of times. CDR3 in amino acids: CASSFGSRTEAFF. The CDR3 DNA is TGTGCCAGCAGTTTCGGCAGCAGGACTGAAGCTTTCTTT. This sequence joins TRBV6-5 and TRBJ1-1; D gene unclear. Per germline, CDR1 MNHEY and CDR2 SVGAGI. This CDR3 region has 13 residues. Trimming left V 4 bases short and J 5 bases short, with 11 bases between.

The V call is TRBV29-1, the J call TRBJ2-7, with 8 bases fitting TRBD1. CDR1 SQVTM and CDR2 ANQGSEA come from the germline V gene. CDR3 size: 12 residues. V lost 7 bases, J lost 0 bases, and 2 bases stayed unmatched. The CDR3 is CSGQGSSYEQYF. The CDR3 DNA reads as TGCAGCGGACAGGGGTCCTCCTACGAGCAGTACTTC.

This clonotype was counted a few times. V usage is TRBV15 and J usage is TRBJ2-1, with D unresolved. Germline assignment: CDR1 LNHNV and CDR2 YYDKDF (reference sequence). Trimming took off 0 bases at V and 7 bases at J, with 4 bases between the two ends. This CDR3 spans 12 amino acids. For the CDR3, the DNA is TGTGCCACCAGCAGAGATAGGAATGAGCAGTTCTTC. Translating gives CATSRDRNEQFF.

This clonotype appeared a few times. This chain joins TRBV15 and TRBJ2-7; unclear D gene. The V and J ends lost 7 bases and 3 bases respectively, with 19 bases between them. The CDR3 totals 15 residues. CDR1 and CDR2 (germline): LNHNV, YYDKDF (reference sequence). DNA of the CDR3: TGTGCCACCACTCGTGGGAAGAGGCCTGACTACGAGCAGTACGTC. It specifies CATTRGKRPDYEQYV.

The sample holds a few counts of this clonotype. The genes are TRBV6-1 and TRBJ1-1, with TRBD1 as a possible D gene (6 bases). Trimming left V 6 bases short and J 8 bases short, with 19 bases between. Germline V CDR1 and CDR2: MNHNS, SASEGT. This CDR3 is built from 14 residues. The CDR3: CASRVPGAPPEAFF. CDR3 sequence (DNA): TGTGCCAGCAGGGTCCCAGGGGCCCCTCCGGAAGCTTTCTTT.

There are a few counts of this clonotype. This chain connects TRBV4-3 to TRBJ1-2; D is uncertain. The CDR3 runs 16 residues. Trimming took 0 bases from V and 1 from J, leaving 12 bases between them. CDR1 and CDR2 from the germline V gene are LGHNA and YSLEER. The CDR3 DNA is TGCGCCAGCAGCCAAGATCTAATCGGAAATAACTATGGCTACACCTTC. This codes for CASSQDLIGNNYGYTF.

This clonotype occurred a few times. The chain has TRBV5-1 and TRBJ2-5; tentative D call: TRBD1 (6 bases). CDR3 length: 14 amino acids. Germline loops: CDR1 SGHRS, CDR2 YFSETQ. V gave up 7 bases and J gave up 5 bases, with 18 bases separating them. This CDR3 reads CASRYTRGGETQYF. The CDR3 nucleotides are TGCGCCAGCCGCTACACCAGGGGCGGGGAGACCCAGTACTTC.

DNA of the CDR3: TGCGCCAGCAGCTTATCACAGGGGTTTGGCTACACCTTC. It encodes CASSLSQGFGYTF. The chain couples TRBV5-1 to TRBJ1-2; 7 bases fit TRBD1. Trimming removed 2 bases from V and 7 bases from J; junction bases left unmatched: 5. The CDR3 loop spans 13 amino acids. Per germline, CDR1 SGHRS and CDR2 YFSETQ.

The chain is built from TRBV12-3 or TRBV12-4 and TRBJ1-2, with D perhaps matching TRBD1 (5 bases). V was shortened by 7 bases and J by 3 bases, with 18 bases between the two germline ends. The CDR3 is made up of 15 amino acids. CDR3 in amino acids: CASTPMRGGHYGYTF. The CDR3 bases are TGTGCCAGCACCCCGATGCGGGGGGGTCACTATGGCTACACCTTC.

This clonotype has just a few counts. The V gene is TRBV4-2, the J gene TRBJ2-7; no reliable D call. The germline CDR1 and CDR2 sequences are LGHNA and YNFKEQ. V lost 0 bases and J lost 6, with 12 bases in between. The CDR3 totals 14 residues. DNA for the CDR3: TGTGCCAGCAGCCAAGAATACCCAGGCGCCGAGCAGTACGTC. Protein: CASSQEYPGAEQYV.

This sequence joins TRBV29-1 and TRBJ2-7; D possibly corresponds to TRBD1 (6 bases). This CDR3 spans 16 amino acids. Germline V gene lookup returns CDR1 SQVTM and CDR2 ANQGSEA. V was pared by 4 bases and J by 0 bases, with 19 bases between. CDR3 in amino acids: CSVVPYWGHLSYEQYV. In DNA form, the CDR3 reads TGCAGCGTTGTCCCCTACTGGGGACACCTCTCCTACGAGCAGTACGTC.

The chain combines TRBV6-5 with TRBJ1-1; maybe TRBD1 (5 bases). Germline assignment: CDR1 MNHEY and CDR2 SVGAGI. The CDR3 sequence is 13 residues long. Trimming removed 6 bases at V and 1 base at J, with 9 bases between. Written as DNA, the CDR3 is TGTGCCAGCAGCTACAGGACGAACACTGAAGCTTTCTTT. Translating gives CASSYRTNTEAFF.

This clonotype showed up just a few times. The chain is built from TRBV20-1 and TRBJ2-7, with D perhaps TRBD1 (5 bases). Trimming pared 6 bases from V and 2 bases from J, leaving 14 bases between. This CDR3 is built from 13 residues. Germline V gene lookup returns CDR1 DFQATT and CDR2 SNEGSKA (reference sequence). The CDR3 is CSAARDPTYEQYF. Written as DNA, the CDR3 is TGCAGTGCCGCCAGGGATCCTACCTACGAGCAGTACTTC.

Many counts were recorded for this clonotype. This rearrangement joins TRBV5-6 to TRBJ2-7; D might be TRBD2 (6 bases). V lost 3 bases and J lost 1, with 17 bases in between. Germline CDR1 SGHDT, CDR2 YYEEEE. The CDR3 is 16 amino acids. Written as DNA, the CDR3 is TGTGCCAGCAGCTCATGGAGGGCAGGGAATTCCTACGAGCAGTACTTC. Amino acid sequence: CASSSWRAGNSYEQYF.

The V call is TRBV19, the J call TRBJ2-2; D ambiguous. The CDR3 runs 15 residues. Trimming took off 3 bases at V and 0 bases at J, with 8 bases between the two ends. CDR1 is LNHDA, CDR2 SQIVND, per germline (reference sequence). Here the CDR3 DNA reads TGTGCCAGTAGTATGAGCCCCTCGAACACCGGGGAGCTGTTTTTT. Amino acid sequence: CASSMSPSNTGELFF.

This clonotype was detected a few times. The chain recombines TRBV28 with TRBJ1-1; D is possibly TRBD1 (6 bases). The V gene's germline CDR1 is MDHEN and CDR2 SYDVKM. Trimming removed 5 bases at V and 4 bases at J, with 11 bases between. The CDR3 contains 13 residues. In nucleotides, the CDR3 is TGTGCCAGCAGTCCCAGGGGTGGCACTGAAGCTTTCTTT. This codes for CASSPRGGTEAFF.

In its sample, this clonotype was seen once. This chain's CDR3 is CSAGTANGYTF. In DNA form, the CDR3 reads TGCAGTGCAGGGACAGCAAATGGCTACACCTTC. The chain uses TRBV20-1 and TRBJ1-2, with TRBD1 matching over 7 bases. CDR1 is DFQATT, CDR2 SNEGSKA, per germline (reference sequence). V trimming: 6 bases; J trimming: 6 bases; junction bases outside the gene matches: 4. The CDR3 runs to 11 residues.

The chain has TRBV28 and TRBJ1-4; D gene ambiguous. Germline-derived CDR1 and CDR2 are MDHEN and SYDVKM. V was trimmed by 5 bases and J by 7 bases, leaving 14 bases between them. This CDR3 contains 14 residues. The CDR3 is CASSDIREVEKLFF. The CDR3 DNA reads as TGTGCCAGCAGTGATATTCGGGAAGTTGAAAAACTGTTTTTT.

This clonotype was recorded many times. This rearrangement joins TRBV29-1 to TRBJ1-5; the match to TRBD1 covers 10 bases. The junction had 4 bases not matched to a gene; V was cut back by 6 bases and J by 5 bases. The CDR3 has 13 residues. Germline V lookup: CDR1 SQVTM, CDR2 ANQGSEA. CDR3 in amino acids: CSVTGQGDQPQHF. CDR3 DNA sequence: TGCAGCGTAACCGGACAGGGGGATCAGCCCCAGCATTTT. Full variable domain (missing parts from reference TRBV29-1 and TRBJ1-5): SAVISQKPSRDICQRGTSLTIQCQVDSQVTMMFWYRQQPGQSLTLIATANQGSEATYESGFVIDKFPISRPNLTFSTLTVSNMSPEDSSIYLCSVTGQGDQPQHFGDGTRLSIL.

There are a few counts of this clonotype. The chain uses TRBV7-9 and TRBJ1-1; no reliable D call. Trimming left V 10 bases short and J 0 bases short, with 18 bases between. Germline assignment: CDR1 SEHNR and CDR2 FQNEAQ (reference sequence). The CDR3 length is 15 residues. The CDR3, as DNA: TGTGCCACCCGCTCACGATCAGCCTTGAACACTGAAGCTTTCTTT. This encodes CATRSRSALNTEAFF.

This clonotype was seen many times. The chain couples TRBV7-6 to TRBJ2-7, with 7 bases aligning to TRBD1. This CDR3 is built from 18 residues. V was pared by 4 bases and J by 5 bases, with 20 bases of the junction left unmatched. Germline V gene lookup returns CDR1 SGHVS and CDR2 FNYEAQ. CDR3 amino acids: CASSSGAGGRKKVDEQYF. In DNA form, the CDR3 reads TGTGCCAGCAGCTCTGGGGCAGGGGGAAGAAAAAAAGTCGACGAGCAGTACTTC.

The CDR3, as DNA: TGTGCCAGCAGCCGCCGACAGGTGAACACTGAAGCTTTCTTT. Amino acids: CASSRRQVNTEAFF. The chain uses TRBV7-9 and TRBJ1-1, with D perhaps matching TRBD1 (6 bases). Deletions cut 5 bases from V and 0 bases from J, with 10 bases between. Germline-derived CDR1 and CDR2 are SEHNR and FQNEAQ (reference sequence). This CDR3 has 14 residues.

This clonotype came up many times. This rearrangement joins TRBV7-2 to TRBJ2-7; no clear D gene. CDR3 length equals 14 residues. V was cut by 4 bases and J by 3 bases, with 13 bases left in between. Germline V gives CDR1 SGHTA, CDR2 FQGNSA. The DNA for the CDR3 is TGTGCCAGCAGCTCACGGACCCTAGACTACGAGCAGTACTTC. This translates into CASSSRTLDYEQYF.

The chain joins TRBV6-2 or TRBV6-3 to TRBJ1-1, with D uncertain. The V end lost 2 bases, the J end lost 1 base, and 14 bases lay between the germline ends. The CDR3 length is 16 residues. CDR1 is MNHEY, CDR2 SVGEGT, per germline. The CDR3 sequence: CASSYAWGEENTEAFF. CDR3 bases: TGTGCCAGCAGTTACGCGTGGGGTGAGGAGAACACTGAAGCTTTCTTT.